This T cell receptor (beta chain) was recovered during a study of cytomegalovirus exposure and HLA in healthy donors. Both 60 Vbeta primers and 13 Jbeta primers went into the PCR. TCRdb's table, derived via immunoSEQ multiplex PCR, lists solely in-frame clones and lacks some. The sample records 200,000 or so clones, about 81% being singletons. About this clone: Antigen specificity is unknown.

This CDR3 spans 14 amino acids. J gave up 5 bases and V 7 bases, and 10 bases lay outside the gene matches. The germline V gene encodes CDR1 MGHRA and CDR2 YSYEKL. Study conclusions and caveats: In an earlier analysis, most TCR beta V segments were productive about 90% or about 30% of the time. Certain indistinguishable V segments, among them TRBV6-2 and TRBV6-3, were excluded. Cytomegalovirus-associated TCR beta chains were listed, numbering 164.

The sample consisted of PBMCs. The gene calls are TRBV4-1 and TRBJ2-7; TRBD2 agrees at 8 bases. This clonotype was sampled from a woman younger than 35 in good health and CMV-seronegative. This CDR3 is CASTQETSDDEQYF. The DNA of the CDR3 is TGCGCCAGCACCCAGGAGACTAGCGATGACGAGCAGTACTTC.